Listed below are T cell receptor beta chains from one sample, sequenced in a study of long-term antiretroviral therapy in people with HIV. Using immunoSEQ multiplex PCR, the repertoire was profiled, and TCRdb retains in-frame clones only, with some absent. This table has more than 45,000 clones, around 80% appearing once. The sequencing here drew on unsorted PBMCs, taken 0.8 years after starting antiretroviral therapy. These receptors originate from a woman under 30 with HIV. The CDR3 runs from the conserved cysteine through the conserved F or W. A D gene is named only where the DNA matches it firmly. The size of a clone is reported for some rows only, either as once, few or many, or as a class for expanded clones.

V gene	clone size	D gene	J gene	CDR3 protein	CDR3 DNA
TRBV7-9	few	TRBD1	TRBJ2-7	CASSQPDREPLWEQYF	TGTGCCAGCAGCCAACCGGACAGGGAGCCTCTTTGGGAGCAGTACTTC
TRBV25-1	-	-	TRBJ1-3	CASRPERDDGNTIYF	TGTGCCAGCAGACCCGAAAGGGATGACGGAAACACCATATATTTT
TRBV28	-	-	TRBJ2-6	CASSFGSGPGHLSSGANVLTF	TGTGCCAGCAGTTTTGGGTCGGGGCCGGGACACTTGAGCTCTGGGGCCAACGTCCTGACTTTC
TRBV5-1	-	TRBD2	TRBJ2-1	CASSLVAGAYNEQFF	TGCGCCAGCAGCTTGGTGGCGGGAGCTTACAATGAGCAGTTCTTC
TRBV28	once	-	TRBJ1-1	CASSLNRGPTRAEAFF	TGTGCCAGCAGTTTAAACCGGGGACCGACACGGGCTGAAGCTTTCTTT
TRBV7-9	-	-	TRBJ1-2	CASSLAAPGWGSGYTF	TGTGCCAGCAGCTTAGCCGCGCCAGGGTGGGGATCTGGCTACACCTTC
TRBV6-5	-	-	TRBJ2-7	CASSYRGKDISEQYF	TGTGCCAGCAGTTACAGGGGGAAGGATATTTCCGAGCAGTACTTC
TRBV7-2	-	TRBD1	TRBJ1-4	CASSSPGQGNEKLFF	TGTGCCAGCAGCTCTCCGGGACAGGGCAATGAAAAACTGTTTTTT
TRBV10-1	once	TRBD1	TRBJ1-5	CASRRQGSDQPQHF	TGCGCCAGCAGGCGACAGGGTTCGGATCAGCCCCAGCATTTT
TRBV5-1	few	-	TRBJ1-5	CASSLDRSGQPQHF	TGCGCCAGCAGCTTGGACAGGAGCGGTCAGCCCCAGCATTTT
TRBV6-1	-	-	TRBJ2-7	CASSHLRPEQYF	TGTGCCAGCAGTCACCTTAGACCGGAGCAGTACTTC
TRBV4-3	once	TRBD2	TRBJ2-1	CASSQEAGGGSYNEQFF	TGCGCCAGCAGCCAAGAGGCGGGAGGGGGGTCCTACAATGAGCAGTTCTTC
TRBV27	few	TRBD2	TRBJ2-7	CASSRGVPGEQYF	TGTGCCAGCAGTCGGGGGGTACCGGGCGAGCAGTACTTC
TRBV7-2	few	TRBD2	TRBJ2-3	CASSPRGGLGGDTQYF	TGTGCCAGCAGCCCGAGGGGGGGACTAGGGGGAGATACGCAGTATTTT
TRBV7-9	-	-	TRBJ2-1	CASSSLTYNEQFF	TGTGCCAGCAGCTCATTAACCTACAATGAGCAGTTCTTC
TRBV21-1	-	-	TRBJ2-3	CASSKTRWSTDTQYF	TGTGCCAGCAGCAAAACACGGTGGAGCACAGATACGCAGTATTTT
TRBV28	-	-	TRBJ2-7	CASSFEVYEQYF	TGTGCCAGCAGTTTCGAAGTCTACGAGCAGTACTTC
TRBV28	-	TRBD1	TRBJ2-2	CASSLVQGAYTGELFF	TGTGCCAGCAGCCTCGTACAGGGGGCCTACACCGGGGAGCTGTTTTTT
TRBV28	-	-	TRBJ2-7	CASSLPGIVQYF	TGTGCCAGCAGTTTGCCCGGGATCGTGCAGTACTTC
TRBV27	-	-	TRBJ1-5	CASSFRTGQGQPQHF	TGTGCCAGCAGTTTTCGCACAGGGCAGGGGCAGCCCCAGCATTTT
TRBV7-3	few	TRBD1	TRBJ1-1	CASSRGQINTEAFF	TGTGCCAGCAGCCGGGGACAGATAAACACTGAAGCTTTCTTT
TRBV27	once	-	TRBJ1-1	CASSLTASMNTEAFF	TGTGCCAGCAGTTTGACAGCGAGTATGAACACTGAAGCTTTCTTT
TRBV19	-	-	TRBJ2-1	CASSMGGGHNEQFF	TGTGCCAGTAGTATGGGAGGGGGGCACAATGAGCAGTTCTTC
TRBV7-9	-	-	TRBJ2-7	CASSFSQRSGDLNSYEQYF	TGTGCCAGCAGCTTTTCTCAACGGAGTGGGGACCTAAACTCCTACGAGCAGTACTTC
TRBV28	-	-	TRBJ1-4	CASSHRLATNEKLFF	TGTGCCAGCAGTCATAGGCTTGCAACTAATGAAAAACTGTTTTTT
TRBV7-9	-	TRBD1	TRBJ1-4	CASSFAGGGEKLFF	TGTGCCAGCAGCTTTGCAGGGGGTGGAGAAAAACTGTTTTTT
TRBV9	-	-	TRBJ2-6	CASSVGLPSSGANVLTF	TGTGCCAGCAGCGTAGGGTTGCCGAGCTCTGGGGCCAACGTCCTGACTTTC
TRBV28	-	TRBD2	TRBJ2-7	CASSTQLAASYEQYF	TGTGCCAGCAGTACCCAACTAGCGGCCTCCTACGAGCAGTACTTC
TRBV19	-	-	TRBJ2-7	CASSRAAVSYEQYF	TGTGCCAGTAGTAGGGCGGCTGTCTCCTACGAGCAGTACTTC
TRBV28	-	-	TRBJ1-2	CASSVRFNYGYTF	TGTGCCAGCAGTGTCAGATTTAACTATGGCTACACCTTC
TRBV7-9	-	-	TRBJ1-2	CALRPREENGYTF	TGTGCCCTACGCCCCAGGGAAGAAAATGGCTACACCTTC
TRBV4-3	-	TRBD1	TRBJ2-7	CASSQGQPYEQYF	TGCGCCAGCAGCCAGGGACAGCCCTACGAGCAGTACTTC
TRBV29-1	once	TRBD1	TRBJ2-7	CSVEDAGQGSYEQYF	TGCAGCGTTGAAGATGCCGGACAGGGATCCTACGAGCAGTACTTC
TRBV2	-	TRBD2	TRBJ2-7	CASSVASGTLTLIYEQYF	TGTGCCAGCAGTGTGGCTAGCGGGACCCTCACCCTAATCTACGAGCAGTACTTC
TRBV12-5	-	TRBD1	TRBJ2-1	CASGPGQGGHEQFF	TGTGCTAGTGGTCCAGGACAGGGGGGTCATGAGCAGTTCTTC
TRBV4-3	-	-	TRBJ2-7	CASSQDYGYEQYF	TGCGCCAGCAGCCAAGATTACGGATACGAGCAGTACTTC
TRBV10-3	-	TRBD2	TRBJ2-3	CAISEYGTSGSFISTDTQYF	TGTGCCATCAGTGAGTACGGGACTAGCGGGAGCTTCATTAGCACAGATACGCAGTATTTT
TRBV9	-	-	TRBJ1-4	CASSVEPVTNEKLFF	TGTGCCAGCAGCGTAGAGCCGGTCACTAATGAAAAACTGTTTTTT
TRBV5-4	-	-	TRBJ2-7	CASSLGSGGTNF	TGTGCCAGCAGCTTGGGCAGCGGCGGAACAAACTTC
TRBV6-1	-	-	TRBJ2-2	CASSEAHNPNTGELFF	TGTGCCAGCAGTGAAGCGCACAACCCGAACACCGGGGAGCTGTTTTTT
TRBV14	-	TRBD1	TRBJ1-2	CASSQDRGGHYGYTF	TGTGCCAGCAGCCAAGATAGAGGGGGCCACTATGGCTACACCTTC
TRBV4-1	-	-	TRBJ2-3	CASSQVAALVRTDTQYF	TGCGCCAGCAGCCAAGTAGCGGCGTTAGTTAGGACAGATACGCAGTATTTT
TRBV4-3	few	TRBD2	TRBJ2-1	CASSQGLAGVRFF	TGCGCCAGCAGCCAAGGACTAGCGGGAGTCCGTTTCTTC
TRBV9	-	TRBD2	TRBJ2-2	CASSSRERDPGKGELFF	TGTGCCAGCAGCTCCCGGGAGCGGGACCCAGGAAAGGGGGAGCTGTTTTTT